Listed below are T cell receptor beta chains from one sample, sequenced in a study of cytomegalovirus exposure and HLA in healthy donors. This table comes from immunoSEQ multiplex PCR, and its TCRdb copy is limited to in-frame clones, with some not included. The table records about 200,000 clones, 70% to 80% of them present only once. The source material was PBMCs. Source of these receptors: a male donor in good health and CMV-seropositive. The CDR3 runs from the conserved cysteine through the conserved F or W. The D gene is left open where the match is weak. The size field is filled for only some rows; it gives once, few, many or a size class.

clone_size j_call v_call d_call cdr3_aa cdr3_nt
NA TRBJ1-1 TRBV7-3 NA CASSLGSAGAVEAFF TGTGCCAGCAGCTTAGGTTCAGCAGGGGCCGTGGAAGCTTTCTTT
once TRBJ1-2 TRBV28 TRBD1 CATATNGQGATGYTF TGTGCCACCGCAACGAACGGACAGGGGGCTACTGGCTACACCTTC
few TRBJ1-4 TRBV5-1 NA CASSLGTGTKEKLFF TGCGCCAGCAGCTTGGGTACAGGTACAAAGGAAAAACTGTTTTTT
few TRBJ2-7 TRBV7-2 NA CASSDPGLAYEQYF TGTGCCAGCAGTGATCCGGGACTTGCCTACGAGCAGTACTTC
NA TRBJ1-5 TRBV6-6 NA CASSDISNQPQHF TGTGCCAGCAGTGACATTAGCAATCAGCCCCAGCATTTT
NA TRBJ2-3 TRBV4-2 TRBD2 CASSQVDGGADTQYF TGTGCCAGCAGCCAAGTAGACGGGGGGGCAGATACGCAGTATTTT
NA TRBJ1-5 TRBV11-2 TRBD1 CASSLGTGTQPQHF TGTGCCAGCAGCCTCGGGACAGGCACTCAGCCCCAGCATTTT
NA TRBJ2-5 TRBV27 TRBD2 CASSRFSGRLETQYF TGTGCCAGCAGCCGATTTAGCGGGAGACTAGAGACCCAGTACTTC
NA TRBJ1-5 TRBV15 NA CATSRGAPGGNQPQHF TGTGCCACCAGCAGAGGGGCACCCGGGGGCAATCAGCCCCAGCATTTT
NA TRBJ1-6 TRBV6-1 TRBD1 CASSAGTGGNSPLHF TGTGCCAGCAGCGCAGGGACAGGGGGCAATTCACCCCTCCACTTT
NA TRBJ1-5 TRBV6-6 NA CASSQTGVQPQHF TGTGCCAGCAGCCAGACAGGAGTTCAGCCCCAGCATTTT
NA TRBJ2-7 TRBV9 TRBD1 CASSVEGTGGSEQYF TGTGCCAGCAGCGTAGAAGGGACAGGGGGCAGCGAGCAGTACTTC
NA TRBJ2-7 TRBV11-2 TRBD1 CASSSGTGRAYEQYF TGTGCCAGCAGCTCGGGGACAGGGAGGGCTTACGAGCAGTACTTC
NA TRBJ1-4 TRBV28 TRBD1 CASSQTGFNEKLFF TGTGCCAGCAGTCAGACAGGGTTTAATGAAAAACTGTTTTTT
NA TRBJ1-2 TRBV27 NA CASSLEASQALYGYTF TGTGCCAGCAGTTTGGAGGCCTCTCAAGCCCTCTATGGCTACACCTTC
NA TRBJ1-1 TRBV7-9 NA CASLYAGNTEAFF TGTGCCAGCTTATACGCCGGGAACACTGAAGCTTTCTTT
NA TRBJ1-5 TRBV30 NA CAWSVLSSNQPQHF TGTGCCTGGAGTGTACTGAGTTCTAATCAGCCCCAGCATTTT
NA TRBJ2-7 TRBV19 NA CASSIASGLSYEQYF TGTGCCAGTAGTATCGCTTCCGGACTCTCCTACGAGCAGTACTTC
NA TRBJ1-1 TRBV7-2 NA CASSLGTNTEAFF TGTGCCAGCAGCTTAGGGACAAACACTGAAGCTTTCTTT
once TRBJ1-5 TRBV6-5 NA CASREPGQPQHF TGTGCCAGCAGGGAGCCCGGACAGCCCCAGCATTTT
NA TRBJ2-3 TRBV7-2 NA CASTSPGGPTDTQYF TGTGCCAGCACCTCACCCGGGGGGCCCACAGATACGCAGTATTTT
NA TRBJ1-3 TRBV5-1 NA CASSPVSGNTIYF TGCGCCAGCAGCCCGGTCTCTGGAAACACCATATATTTT
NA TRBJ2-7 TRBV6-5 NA CASTRGYEQYF TGTGCCAGCACCAGGGGCTACGAGCAGTACTTC
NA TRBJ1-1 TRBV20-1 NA CSATGGSGAFF TGCAGTGCCACGGGGGGCTCGGGAGCTTTCTTT
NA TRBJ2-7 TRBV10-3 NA CAISEAVYEQYF TGTGCCATCAGTGAAGCCGTCTACGAGCAGTACTTC
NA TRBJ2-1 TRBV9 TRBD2 CASSVGLAGVNEQFF TGTGCCAGCAGCGTAGGGCTAGCGGGGGTCAATGAGCAGTTCTTC
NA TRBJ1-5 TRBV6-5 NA CATRGSNQPQHF TGTGCCACTCGGGGTAGCAATCAGCCCCAGCATTTT
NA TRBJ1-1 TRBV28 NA CASSLTGKGGTEAFF TGTGCCAGCAGTCTCACAGGGAAAGGGGGAACTGAAGCTTTCTTT
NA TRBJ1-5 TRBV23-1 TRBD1 CASSHKKSTGGSNQPQHF TGCGCCAGCAGTCACAAGAAATCGACAGGGGGCAGCAATCAGCCCCAGCATTTT
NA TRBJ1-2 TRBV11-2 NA CASSSQDRYGYTF TGTGCCAGCAGCTCTCAGGATCGCTATGGCTACACCTTC
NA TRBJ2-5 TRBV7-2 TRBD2 CASSLQLAGGRETQYF TGTGCCAGCAGCTTGCAACTAGCGGGAGGCCGGGAGACCCAGTACTTC
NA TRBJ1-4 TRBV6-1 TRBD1 CASSARQGTTNEKLFF TGTGCCAGCAGTGCCCGACAGGGGACGACTAATGAAAAACTGTTTTTT
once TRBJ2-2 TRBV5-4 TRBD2 CASSPGGLAGVSTGELFF TGTGCCAGCAGCCCGGGAGGACTAGCGGGGGTTTCTACCGGGGAGCTGTTTTTT
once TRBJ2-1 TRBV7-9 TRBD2 CAVRTGLAGDREQFF TGTGCCGTCCGTACCGGACTAGCGGGAGATCGGGAGCAGTTCTTC
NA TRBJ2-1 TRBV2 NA CASSPSLRERGNEQFF TGTGCCAGCAGTCCGTCCTTACGGGAACGGGGCAATGAGCAGTTCTTC
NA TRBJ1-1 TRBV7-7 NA CASSLDQGWNEAFF TGTGCCAGCAGCTTAGATCAGGGATGGAACGAAGCTTTCTTT
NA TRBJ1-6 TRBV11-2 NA CASSLFSDSPLHF TGTGCCAGCAGCCTCTTCTCCGATTCACCCCTCCACTTT
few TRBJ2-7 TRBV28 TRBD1 CASSQIHGQGFYEQYF TGTGCCAGCAGTCAAATCCATGGACAGGGGTTCTACGAGCAGTACTTC
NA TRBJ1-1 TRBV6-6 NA CASQGTANTEAFF TGTGCCAGCCAGGGCACGGCGAACACTGAAGCTTTCTTT
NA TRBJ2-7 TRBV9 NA CASSVGIRETYEQYF TGTGCCAGCAGCGTAGGTATACGGGAAACCTACGAGCAGTACTTC
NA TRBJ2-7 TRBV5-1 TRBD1 CASSSGQGAREQYF TGCGCCAGCAGCTCCGGACAGGGGGCGCGGGAGCAGTACTTC
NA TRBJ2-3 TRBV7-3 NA CASSTDLDTDTQYF TGTGCCAGCAGCACAGATTTGGACACAGATACGCAGTATTTT
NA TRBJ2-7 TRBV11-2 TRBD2 CASSFRREGSYEQYF TGTGCCAGCAGCTTCCGGAGGGAGGGATCCTACGAGCAGTACTTC
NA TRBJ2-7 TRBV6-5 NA CASSYTVSYEQYF TGTGCCAGCAGTTACACGGTTTCCTACGAGCAGTACTTC
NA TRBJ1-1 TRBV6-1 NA CASSEAGQFTFQSEAFF TGTGCCAGCAGTGAAGCTGGACAGTTCACTTTTCAGTCTGAAGCTTTCTTT
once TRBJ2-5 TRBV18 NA CASSPIGLASRQQYF TGTGCCAGCTCACCTATCGGACTGGCATCCCGCCAGCAGTACTTC
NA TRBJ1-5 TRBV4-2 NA CASSQEYGGAQPQHF TGTGCCAGCAGCCAAGAATACGGGGGTGCACAGCCCCAGCATTTT
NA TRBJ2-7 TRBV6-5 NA CASSQGHRYEQYF TGTGCCAGCAGCCAGGGACACCGTTACGAGCAGTACTTC
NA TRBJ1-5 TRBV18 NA CASSPGAKEPQHF TGTGCCAGCTCACCGGGGGCTAAGGAGCCCCAGCATTTT
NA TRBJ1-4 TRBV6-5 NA CASSYMQANEKLFF TGTGCCAGCAGTTATATGCAGGCCAATGAAAAACTGTTTTTT
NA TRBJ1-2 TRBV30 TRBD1 CAGNRGEVNGYTF TGTGCCGGGAACAGGGGGGAGGTGAATGGCTACACCTTC
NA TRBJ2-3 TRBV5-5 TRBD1 CASSLGRQGVDTQYF TGTGCCAGCAGCTTAGGTAGACAGGGGGTGGATACGCAGTATTTT